In this sample, the clone carrying this T cell receptor beta chain turned up many times. The antigen is undetermined. The entry originates in a study of molecular identifiers for immune sequencing clone quantification. Naive CD8 libraries were made from roughly 18,000 to 920,000 sorted cells, and they used 10%, 30% or 50% RNA. A CD8+CD4-CCR7+CD45RA+ phenotype served as the sorting definition for naive CD8 T cells. Findings of the study overall: Clones exceeding 20 RNA copies carried over 99% of effector molecules but under 1% of naive-cell molecules.

Using its own MiXCR run on the PCR reads, TCRdb lists one record per CDR3 protein. The data hold 40,000 to 45,000 distinct CDR3 sequences, with over 15% observed a single time. The sample was naive CD8+ T cells from blood, with Jurkat cell RNA spiked in. Subset: FACS-sorted CD8+CD4-CCR7+CD45RA+ naive T cells. This clonotype originated in a human donor in good health. Some libraries in this study had Jurkat cell RNA spiked in.

Written as DNA, the CDR3 is TGTGCCAGCAGTTTGCCAGGACGGACGATGAACACTGAAGCTTTCTTT. Translation: CASSLPGRTMNTEAFF. The chain recombines TRBV5-4 with TRBJ1-1; unclear D gene. Germline CDR1 and CDR2: SGHNT and YYREEE (reference sequence). Trimming shortened V by 5 bases and J by 0 bases, and 17 bases separated the two germline ends. CDR3 length: 16 amino acids. Based on the CDR3 plus reference TRBV5-4 and TRBJ1-1, the full variable domain is ETGVTQSPTHLIKTRGQQVTLRCSSQSGHNTVSWYQQALGQGPQFIFQYYREEENGRGNFPPRFSGLQFPNYSSELNVNALELDDSALYLCASSLPGRTMNTEAFFGQGTRLTVV.